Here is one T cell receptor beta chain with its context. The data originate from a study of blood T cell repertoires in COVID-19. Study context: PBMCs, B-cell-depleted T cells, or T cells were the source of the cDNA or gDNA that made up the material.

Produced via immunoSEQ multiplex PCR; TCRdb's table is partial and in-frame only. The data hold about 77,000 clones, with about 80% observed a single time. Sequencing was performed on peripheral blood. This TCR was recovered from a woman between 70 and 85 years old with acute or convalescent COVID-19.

The CDR3 DNA follows: TGTGCCAGCAGTTCACAAGGCAGGGGCGCGTATCAGCCCCAGCATTTT. Translated: CASSSQGRGAYQPQHF. The genes are TRBV27 and TRBJ1-5; tentatively, D is TRBD1 (6 bases). This CDR3 region has 16 residues. Germline CDR1 and CDR2: MNHEY and SMNVEV (reference sequence). V gave up 4 bases and J gave up 5 bases, with 18 bases separating them.